Listed below are T cell receptor beta chains from one sample, sequenced in a study of blood T cell repertoires in COVID-19. Sequenced by immunoSEQ multiplex PCR; TCRdb stores in-frame clones only, minus some. The repertoire consists of about 190,000 clones, with 70% to 85% occurring once and the leading ten covering roughly 13%. Sequencing was done on a sample of peripheral blood. The receptor set was obtained from a man aged 50 or older who had recovered from COVID-19. CDR3s include the opening cysteine and the closing phenylalanine or tryptophan. The D gene is left open where the match is weak. Size is omitted from some rows. Given values are once, few, many or a class for expanded clones.

TRBJ2-3 few NA TRBV24-1 CATMPGNTDTQYF TGTGCCACCATGCCGGGAAACACAGATACGCAGTATTTT
TRBJ2-3 NA TRBD1 TRBV18 CASSPRTQTGVATDTQYF TGTGCCAGCTCACCCAGAACTCAGACAGGGGTTGCGACAGATACGCAGTATTTT
TRBJ1-6 NA NA TRBV3-1/TRBV3-2 CASSQRQSNSPLHF TGTGCCAGCAGCCAAAGACAGAGTAATTCACCCCTCCACTTT
TRBJ1-5 once NA TRBV2 CASSEGLARETQPQHF TGTGCCAGCAGTGAAGGGTTAGCCAGGGAAACTCAGCCCCAGCATTTT
TRBJ2-5 NA NA TRBV7-2 CASSHGLPRETQYF TGTGCCAGCAGCCATGGACTCCCCAGGGAGACCCAGTACTTC
TRBJ2-7 once NA TRBV30 CAWIPQGRIYEQYF TGTGCCTGGATCCCTCAGGGGAGAATCTACGAGCAGTACTTC
TRBJ2-2 NA TRBD2 TRBV19 CASSRWTSVGTGELFF TGTGCCAGTAGTCGATGGACTAGCGTTGGTACCGGGGAGCTGTTTTTT
TRBJ1-4 once TRBD1 TRBV5-1 CASSPGTGSEKLFF TGCGCCAGTAGCCCCGGGACAGGGAGCGAAAAACTGTTTTTT
TRBJ1-5 NA NA TRBV5-5 CASSLGRGGPRSIQPQHF TGTGCCAGCAGCTTGGGCCGTGGGGGCCCTCGGAGCATTCAGCCCCAGCATTTT
TRBJ2-5 NA NA TRBV5-1 CASSSTAQETQYF TGCGCCAGCAGCTCTACAGCTCAAGAGACCCAGTACTTC
TRBJ2-1 NA NA TRBV15 CATSRDSPPSARPSYNEQFF TGTGCCACCAGCAGAGATTCCCCACCTAGCGCCCGACCCTCCTACAATGAGCAGTTCTTC
TRBJ2-7 NA NA TRBV18 CASSLDYGEQYF TGTGCCAGCTCCCTCGACTACGGCGAGCAGTACTTC
TRBJ2-3 NA NA TRBV6-5 CASNLLDSSTDTQYF TGTGCCAGCAACCTACTAGACTCTAGCACAGATACGCAGTATTTT
TRBJ2-1 NA NA TRBV2 CASSDQGLSYNEQFF TGTGCCAGCAGTGATCAGGGTCTCTCCTACAATGAGCAGTTCTTC
TRBJ2-3 NA NA TRBV24-1 CATSESRVDTQYF TGTGCCACCAGTGAGTCCAGGGTAGATACGCAGTATTTT
TRBJ1-2 NA TRBD1 TRBV19 CASSALRDRSNYGYTF TGTGCCAGTAGTGCCCTCCGGGACAGGTCAAACTATGGCTACACCTTC
TRBJ2-2 NA NA TRBV5-4 CASSLPGFATPGELFF TGTGCCAGCAGCCTTCCGGGATTCGCTACCCCCGGGGAGCTGTTTTTT
TRBJ1-1 many NA TRBV7-8 CASSLDPRHKQSTEAFF TGTGCCAGCAGCTTAGACCCCCGCCATAAACAGAGCACTGAAGCTTTCTTT
TRBJ1-2 NA TRBD1 TRBV19 CASTRTGETSYGYTF TGTGCCAGCACCCGAACAGGGGAAACGTCCTATGGCTACACCTTC
TRBJ2-7 NA TRBD1 TRBV27 CASSGQGAYEQYF TGTGCCAGCAGCGGGCAGGGGGCCTACGAGCAGTACTTC
TRBJ2-1 NA TRBD2 TRBV28 CASSLRLAGSSYNEQFF TGTGCCAGCAGTCTGCGTCTAGCGGGAAGCTCCTACAATGAGCAGTTCTTC
TRBJ2-7 NA TRBD1 TRBV5-1 CASSNDRVEQYF TGCGCCAGCAGCAACGACAGGGTCGAGCAGTACTTC
TRBJ2-7 NA NA TRBV14 CASSQSTSNSYEQYF TGTGCCAGCAGCCAATCCACTAGCAACTCCTACGAGCAGTACTTC
TRBJ1-1 NA TRBD1 TRBV6-6 CASSPTGEGAFF TGTGCCAGCAGTCCTACAGGGGAAGGAGCTTTCTTT
TRBJ1-1 NA NA TRBV15 CATSAGENTEAFF TGTGCCACCAGTGCAGGGGAAAACACTGAAGCTTTCTTT
TRBJ1-4 NA TRBD1 TRBV19 CASSITGGEGEKLFF TGTGCCAGTAGTATTACAGGGGGCGAAGGTGAAAAACTGTTTTTT
TRBJ1-1 NA TRBD1 TRBV7-9 CASSLARQGAEAFF TGTGCCAGCAGCTTAGCCAGACAGGGGGCTGAAGCTTTCTTT
TRBJ2-5 few NA TRBV28 CASSLFEGAQETQYF TGTGCCAGCAGTTTATTCGAAGGAGCCCAAGAGACCCAGTACTTC
TRBJ2-7 few TRBD2 TRBV4-1 CASSQVESGGNEQYF TGCGCCAGCAGCCAAGTCGAGTCGGGGGGGAACGAGCAGTACTTC
TRBJ2-2 NA NA TRBV10-2 CASSESLGASNTGELFF TGCGCCAGCAGTGAGTCGTTGGGGGCGTCGAACACCGGGGAGCTGTTTTTT
TRBJ2-2 NA NA TRBV28 CASSLLHTGELFF TGTGCCAGCAGTTTACTCCACACCGGGGAGCTGTTTTTT
TRBJ2-2 NA TRBD1 TRBV5-4 CASSPGGIGNTGELFF TGTGCCAGCAGCCCAGGGGGAATTGGGAACACCGGGGAGCTGTTTTTT
TRBJ1-4 NA TRBD1 TRBV6-6 CAIAPRPTGFEKLFF TGTGCCATCGCCCCGAGACCGACAGGGTTCGAAAAACTGTTTTTT
TRBJ2-1 NA NA TRBV2 CARKGPRGRNEQFF TGTGCCAGGAAGGGTCCTCGGGGGAGGAATGAGCAGTTCTTC
TRBJ2-1 NA NA TRBV5-6 CASSLGSVYNEQFF TGTGCCAGCAGCTTGGGCTCAGTATACAATGAGCAGTTCTTC
TRBJ2-7 NA NA TRBV29-1 CSVELSYEQYF TGCAGCGTTGAACTATCCTACGAGCAGTACTTC
TRBJ1-2 NA TRBD1 TRBV5-5 CASSGTVAGYTF TGTGCCAGCAGCGGGACAGTTGCTGGCTACACCTTC
TRBJ1-1 NA TRBD1 TRBV5-1 CASSSNRDRGTEAFF TGCGCCAGCAGCTCAAACCGGGACAGGGGTACTGAAGCTTTCTTT
TRBJ2-3 NA TRBD1 TRBV27 CASRTGFLTQYF TGTGCCAGCAGGACAGGGTTTCTAACGCAGTATTTT
TRBJ1-1 NA NA TRBV7-8 CASSSYTSSLNTEAFF TGTGCCAGCAGCTCGTACACCTCCTCCTTAAACACTGAAGCTTTCTTT
TRBJ1-3 NA NA TRBV11-2 CASSYTASGNTIYF TGTGCCAGCAGCTACACAGCCTCTGGAAACACCATATATTTT
TRBJ2-7 NA TRBD2 TRBV19 CASSARERADYEQYF TGTGCCAGTAGTGCGCGGGAGAGAGCGGACTACGAGCAGTACTTC
TRBJ1-6 NA NA TRBV7-9 CASSSTGGHSPLHF TGTGCCAGCAGCTCGACAGGCGGTCATTCACCCCTCCACTTT
TRBJ2-1 NA TRBD2 TRBV30 CAWSVGGGGYEQFF TGTGCCTGGAGTGTAGGCGGGGGAGGATATGAGCAGTTCTTC
TRBJ2-5 NA TRBD1 TRBV19 CASSHSQTGSETQYF TGTGCCAGTAGCCACTCACAGACAGGGTCTGAGACCCAGTACTTC
TRBJ2-5 NA NA TRBV18 CASSPSQGLQETQYF TGTGCCAGCTCACCGTCACAGGGTTTACAAGAGACCCAGTACTTC
TRBJ1-2 NA NA TRBV20-1 CSASRGGDGYTF TGCAGTGCTAGTCGGGGGGGCGATGGCTACACCTTC
TRBJ2-1 NA NA TRBV7-9 CASSSGGLQQFF TGTGCCAGCAGCTCGGGGGGCCTACAGCAGTTCTTC
TRBJ1-2 NA NA TRBV25-1 CASSARDDYGYTF TGTGCCAGCAGTGCACGGGATGACTATGGCTACACCTTC
TRBJ2-3 NA NA TRBV4-3 CASSLGARVADTQYF TGCGCCAGCAGCCTTGGGGCTAGAGTAGCAGATACGCAGTATTTT
TRBJ2-5 NA TRBD2 TRBV2 CASSPGLGVETQYF TGTGCCAGCAGCCCGGGACTAGGAGTAGAGACCCAGTACTTC
TRBJ2-7 NA NA TRBV4-2 CASSRKLSNRTLTYEQYF TGTGCCAGCAGCCGAAAGCTCAGCAATCGGACTCTCACCTACGAGCAGTACTTC
TRBJ2-3 NA TRBD2 TRBV6-6 CASSYGGLAAGDTQYF TGTGCCAGCAGTTACGGGGGACTAGCAGCCGGAGATACGCAGTATTTT